This T cell receptor beta chain was recovered during a study of T cells in Graves' hyperthyroidism and ophthalmopathy. The CDR3 sequence is 16 residues long. Germline lookup yields CDR1 SQVTM and CDR2 ANQGSEA. V lost 4 bases to trimming and J lost 0 bases, with 18 bases between them. It was RNA transcripts that yielded the amplified TCR beta CDR3 regions. When the TCR CDR3 underwent first-round RT-PCR, the HTBI primer set was used. Each CDR3 protein is one row after TCRdb ran MiXCR on the multiplex PCR reads. The sample lists 700,000 to 950,000 distinct CDR3 sequences; 35% were seen once. The specimen sequenced was blood. The receptor's source is a woman aged 35 to 49 with Graves' hyperthyroidism. The chain carries TRBV29-1 and TRBJ1-1; the D is unclear. The CDR3 region has the DNA TGCAGCGTTGCCCCCCTTCCTAAGACTCTGAACACTGAAGCTTTCTTT. Translation: CSVAPLPKTLNTEAFF.